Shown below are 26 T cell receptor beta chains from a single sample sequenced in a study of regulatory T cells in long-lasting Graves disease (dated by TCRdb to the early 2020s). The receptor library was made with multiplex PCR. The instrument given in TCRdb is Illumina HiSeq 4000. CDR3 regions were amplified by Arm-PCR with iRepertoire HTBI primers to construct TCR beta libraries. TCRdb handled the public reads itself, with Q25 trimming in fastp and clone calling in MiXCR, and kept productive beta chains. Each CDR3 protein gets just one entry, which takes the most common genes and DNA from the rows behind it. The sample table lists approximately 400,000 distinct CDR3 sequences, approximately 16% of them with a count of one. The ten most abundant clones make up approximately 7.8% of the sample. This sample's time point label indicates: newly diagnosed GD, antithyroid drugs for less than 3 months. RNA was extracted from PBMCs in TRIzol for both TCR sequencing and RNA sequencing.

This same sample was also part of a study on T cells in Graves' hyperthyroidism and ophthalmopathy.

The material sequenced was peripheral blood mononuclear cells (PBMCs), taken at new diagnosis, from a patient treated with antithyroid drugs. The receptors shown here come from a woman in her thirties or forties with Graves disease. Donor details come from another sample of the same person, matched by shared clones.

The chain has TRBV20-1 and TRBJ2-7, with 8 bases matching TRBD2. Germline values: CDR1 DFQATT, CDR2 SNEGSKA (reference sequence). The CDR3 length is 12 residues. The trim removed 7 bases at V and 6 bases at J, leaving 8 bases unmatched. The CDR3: CSVRAAGVEQYF. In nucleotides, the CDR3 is TGCAGTGTCAGGGCAGCGGGAGTCGAGCAGTACTTC.

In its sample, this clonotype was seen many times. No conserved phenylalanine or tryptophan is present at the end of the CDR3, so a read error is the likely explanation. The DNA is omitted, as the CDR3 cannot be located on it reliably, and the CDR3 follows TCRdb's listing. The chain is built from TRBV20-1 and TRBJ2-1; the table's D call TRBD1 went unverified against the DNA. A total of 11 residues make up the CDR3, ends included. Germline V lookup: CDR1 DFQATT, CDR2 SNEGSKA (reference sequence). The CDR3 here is CSARTRDRDYV.

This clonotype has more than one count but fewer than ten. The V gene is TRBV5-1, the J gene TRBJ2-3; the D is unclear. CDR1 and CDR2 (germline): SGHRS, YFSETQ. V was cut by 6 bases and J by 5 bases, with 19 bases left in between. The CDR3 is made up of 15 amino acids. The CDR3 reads CASTLAAAVGDTQYF. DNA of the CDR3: TGCGCCAGCACTCTGGCGGCCGCCGTAGGAGATACGCAGTATTTT.

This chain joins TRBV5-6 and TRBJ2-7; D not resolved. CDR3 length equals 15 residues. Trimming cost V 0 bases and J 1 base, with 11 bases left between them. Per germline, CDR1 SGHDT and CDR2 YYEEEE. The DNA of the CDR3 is TGTGCCAGCAGCTTGGCCAGAGCGCCGTCCTACGAGCAGTACTTC. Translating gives CASSLARAPSYEQYF.

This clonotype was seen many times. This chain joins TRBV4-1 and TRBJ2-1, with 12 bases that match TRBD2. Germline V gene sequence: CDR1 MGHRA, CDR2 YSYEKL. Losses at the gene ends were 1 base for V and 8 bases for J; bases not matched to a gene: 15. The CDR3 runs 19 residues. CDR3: CASSQGFMRASGRGDEQFF. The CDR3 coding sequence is TGCGCCAGCAGCCAAGGGTTTATGAGGGCTAGCGGGAGGGGAGATGAGCAGTTCTTC.

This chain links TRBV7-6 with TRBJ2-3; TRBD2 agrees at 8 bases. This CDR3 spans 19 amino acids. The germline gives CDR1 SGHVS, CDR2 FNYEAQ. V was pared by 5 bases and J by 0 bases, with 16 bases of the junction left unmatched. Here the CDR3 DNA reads TGTGCCAGCAGCGCCCAAACTAGCGGACCAAGATTCAGCACAGATACGCAGTATTTT. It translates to CASSAQTSGPRFSTDTQYF.

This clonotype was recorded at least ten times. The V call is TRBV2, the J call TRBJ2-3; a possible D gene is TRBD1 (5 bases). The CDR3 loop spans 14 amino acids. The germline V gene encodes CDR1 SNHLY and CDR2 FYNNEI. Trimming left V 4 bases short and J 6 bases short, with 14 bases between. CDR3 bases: TGTGCCAGCAGTGGGACACGAGCACTGGATACGCAGTATTTT. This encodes CASSGTRALDTQYF.

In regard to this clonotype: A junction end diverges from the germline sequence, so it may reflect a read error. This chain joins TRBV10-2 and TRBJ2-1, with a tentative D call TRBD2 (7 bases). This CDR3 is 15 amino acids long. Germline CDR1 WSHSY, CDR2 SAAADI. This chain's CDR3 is CASSEGGDLPNEQFF. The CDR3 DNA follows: TGTGCCAGCAGTGAAGGGGGGGACTTACCCAATGAGCAGTTCTTC.

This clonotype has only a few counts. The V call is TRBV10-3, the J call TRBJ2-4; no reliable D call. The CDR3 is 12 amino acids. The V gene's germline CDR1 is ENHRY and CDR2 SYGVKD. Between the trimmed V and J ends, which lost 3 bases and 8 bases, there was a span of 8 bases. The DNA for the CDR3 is TGTGCCATCAGTGAAATGTCACACATTCAGTACTTC. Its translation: CAISEMSHIQYF.

The DNA for the CDR3 is TGTGCCAGCAGCTTGGCTCAGGGGGCGCCGTACGAGCAGTACTTC. Protein product: CASSLAQGAPYEQYF. The chain links TRBV5-6 to TRBJ2-7; 8 nucleotides line up with TRBD1. Trimming cost V 0 bases and J 4 bases; bases outside gene matches: 6. The length of the CDR3 is 15 residues. The germline V gene encodes CDR1 SGHDT and CDR2 YYEEEE.

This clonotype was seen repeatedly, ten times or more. As DNA, the CDR3 is TGCAGTGCTGTTTTTTTGGGCGGGACCGGCACAGATACGCAGTATTTT. Translated, it gives CSAVFLGGTGTDTQYF. The chain is built from TRBV20-1 and TRBJ2-3; possibly TRBD2 for D (6 bases). Deletions cut 5 bases from V and 1 base from J, with 19 bases between. CDR1 is DFQATT, CDR2 SNEGSKA, per germline (reference sequence). The length of the CDR3 is 16 residues.

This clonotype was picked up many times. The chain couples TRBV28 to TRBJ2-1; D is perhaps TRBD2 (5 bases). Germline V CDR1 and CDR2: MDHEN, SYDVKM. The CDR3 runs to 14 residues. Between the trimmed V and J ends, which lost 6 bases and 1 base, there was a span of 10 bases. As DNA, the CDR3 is TGTGCCAGCAGCTTACTAGAGTCCTACAATGAGCAGTTCTTC. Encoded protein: CASSLLESYNEQFF.

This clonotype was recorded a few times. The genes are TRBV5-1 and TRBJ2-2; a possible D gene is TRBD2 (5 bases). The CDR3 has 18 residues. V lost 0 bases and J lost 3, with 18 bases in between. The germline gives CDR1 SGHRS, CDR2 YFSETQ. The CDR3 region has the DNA TGCGCCAGCAGCTTGGATCCGGGCGGGCGGATACACACCGGGGAGCTGTTTTTT. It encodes CASSLDPGGRIHTGELFF.

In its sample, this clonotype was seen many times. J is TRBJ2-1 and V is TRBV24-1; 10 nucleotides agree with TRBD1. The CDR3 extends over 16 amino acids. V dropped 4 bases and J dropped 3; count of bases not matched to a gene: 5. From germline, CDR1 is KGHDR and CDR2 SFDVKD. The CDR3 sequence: CATSEKGQGFYNEQFF. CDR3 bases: TGTGCCACCAGTGAAAAGGGACAGGGGTTCTACAATGAGCAGTTCTTC.

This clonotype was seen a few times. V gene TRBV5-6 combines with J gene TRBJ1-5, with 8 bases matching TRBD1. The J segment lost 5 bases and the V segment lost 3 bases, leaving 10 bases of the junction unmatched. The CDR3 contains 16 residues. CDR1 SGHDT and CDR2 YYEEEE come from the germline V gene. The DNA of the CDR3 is TGTGCCAGCAGCTCCGCAGGGGGCGAGGAGGATCAGCCCCAGCATTTT. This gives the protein CASSSAGGEEDQPQHF.

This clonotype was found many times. CDR3 region: CASSSGVRGSDYGYTF. In DNA form, the CDR3 reads TGCGCCAGCAGCTCGGGGGTGAGGGGCTCGGACTATGGCTACACCTTC. The rearrangement uses TRBV5-1 and TRBJ1-2, with a tentative D call TRBD1 (5 bases). The V gene's germline CDR1 is SGHRS and CDR2 YFSETQ. The V and J ends lost 3 bases and 3 bases respectively, with 18 bases between them. The CDR3 spans 16 residues.

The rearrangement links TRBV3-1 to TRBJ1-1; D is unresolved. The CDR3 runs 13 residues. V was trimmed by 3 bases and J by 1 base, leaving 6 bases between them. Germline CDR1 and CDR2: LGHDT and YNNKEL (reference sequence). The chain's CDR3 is CASSHTENTEAFF. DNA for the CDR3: TGTGCCAGCAGCCATACAGAGAACACTGAAGCTTTCTTT.

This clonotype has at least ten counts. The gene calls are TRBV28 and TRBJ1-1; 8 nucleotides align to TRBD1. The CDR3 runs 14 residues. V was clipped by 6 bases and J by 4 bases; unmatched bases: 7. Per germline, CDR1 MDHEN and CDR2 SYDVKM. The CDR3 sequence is CASSTFDRGTEAFF. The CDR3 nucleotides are TGTGCCAGCAGCACCTTCGACAGGGGCACTGAAGCTTTCTTT.

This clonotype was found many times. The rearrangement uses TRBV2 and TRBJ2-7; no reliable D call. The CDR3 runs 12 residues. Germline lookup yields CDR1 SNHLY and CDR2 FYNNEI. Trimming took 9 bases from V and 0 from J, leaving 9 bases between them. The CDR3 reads CASFRDSYEQYF. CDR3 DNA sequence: TGTGCCAGTTTCCGAGACTCCTACGAGCAGTACTTC.

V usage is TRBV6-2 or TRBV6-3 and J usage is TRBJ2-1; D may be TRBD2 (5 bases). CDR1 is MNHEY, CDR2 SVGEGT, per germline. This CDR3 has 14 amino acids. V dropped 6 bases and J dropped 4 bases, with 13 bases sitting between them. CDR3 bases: TGTGCCAGCAGGGTGGAGTCGGGATACAATGAGCAGTTCTTC. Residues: CASRVESGYNEQFF.

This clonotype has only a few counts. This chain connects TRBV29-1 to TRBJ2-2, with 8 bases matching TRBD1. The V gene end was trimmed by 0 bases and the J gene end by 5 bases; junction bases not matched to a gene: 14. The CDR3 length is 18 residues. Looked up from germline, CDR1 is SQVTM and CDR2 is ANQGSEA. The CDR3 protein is CSVEDEGQVWTGTGELFF. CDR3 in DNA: TGCAGCGTTGAAGATGAAGGGCAGGTTTGGACAGGGACCGGGGAGCTGTTTTTT.

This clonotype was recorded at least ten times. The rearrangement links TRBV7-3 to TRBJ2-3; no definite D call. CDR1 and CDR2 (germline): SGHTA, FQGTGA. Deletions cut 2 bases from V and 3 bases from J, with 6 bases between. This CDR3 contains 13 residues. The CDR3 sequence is CASSLSETDTQYF. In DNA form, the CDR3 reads TGTGCCAGCAGCTTATCGGAAACAGATACGCAGTATTTT.

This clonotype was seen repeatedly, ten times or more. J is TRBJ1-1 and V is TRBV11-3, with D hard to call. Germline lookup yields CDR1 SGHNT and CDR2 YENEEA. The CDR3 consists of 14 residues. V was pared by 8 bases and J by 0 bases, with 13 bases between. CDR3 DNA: TGTGCCAGCTCAACGCCTGGGATGAACACTGAAGCTTTCTTT. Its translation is CASSTPGMNTEAFF.

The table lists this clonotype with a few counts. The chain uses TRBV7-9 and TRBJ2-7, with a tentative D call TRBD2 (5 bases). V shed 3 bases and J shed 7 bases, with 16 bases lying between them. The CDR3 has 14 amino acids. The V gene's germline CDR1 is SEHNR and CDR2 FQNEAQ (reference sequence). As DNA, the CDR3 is TGTGCCAGCAGCTTCGGAACCCCCTCGGGGGAGCAGTACTTC. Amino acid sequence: CASSFGTPSGEQYF.

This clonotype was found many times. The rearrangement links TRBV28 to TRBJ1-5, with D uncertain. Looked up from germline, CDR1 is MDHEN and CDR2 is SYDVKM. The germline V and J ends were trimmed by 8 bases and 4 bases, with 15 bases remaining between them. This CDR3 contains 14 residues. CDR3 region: CASCYSVTNQPQHF. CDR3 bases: TGTGCCAGCTGCTACTCGGTGACTAATCAGCCCCAGCATTTT.

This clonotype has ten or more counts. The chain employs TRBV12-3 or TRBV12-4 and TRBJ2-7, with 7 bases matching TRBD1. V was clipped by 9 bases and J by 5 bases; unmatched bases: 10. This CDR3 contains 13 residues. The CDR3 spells CASTTGLVNEQYF. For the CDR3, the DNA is TGTGCCAGTACGACAGGGCTAGTAAACGAGCAGTACTTC.